Listed here are 4 T cell receptor beta chains from one sample, sequenced in a study of shared clonotypes between healthy human individuals. Profiling relied on immunoSEQ multiplex PCR, and the TCRdb table lists in-frame clones only, not all of them. Found here are about 2.3 million clones, roughly 90% of them singletons; the top ten hold around 0.38%. The sample was naive CD4+ T cells from PBMCs. Subset denoted: CD45RA+ positively selected. Source of these receptors: a man between 18 and 35 years old in good health. Some clones in this sample may be carry-over from other donors' samples.

The rearrangement uses TRBV15 and TRBJ2-7; D unresolved. Deletions cut 2 bases from V and 7 bases from J, with 15 bases between. Germline values: CDR1 LNHNV, CDR2 YYDKDF (reference sequence). The CDR3 runs to 14 residues. The CDR3 bases are TGTGCCACCAGCAGAAAACCCGACGGCGGAGAGCAGTACTTC. Protein sequence: CATSRKPDGGEQYF.

The chain couples TRBV20-1 to TRBJ2-1; the D gene is possibly TRBD2 (6 bases). Germline values: CDR1 DFQATT, CDR2 SNEGSKA (reference sequence). This CDR3 region has 11 residues. Trimming shortened V by 5 bases and J by 12 bases, and 14 bases separated the two germline ends. The chain's CDR3 is CSAGGTLGQFF. The CDR3 DNA is TGCAGTGCTGGCGGGACTCTAGGGCAGTTCTTC.

The V gene is TRBV19, the J gene TRBJ1-2; unclear D gene. Germline V gene sequence: CDR1 LNHDA, CDR2 SQIVND (reference sequence). The CDR3 runs 14 residues. The V and J ends lost 3 bases and 5 bases respectively, with 13 bases between them. The CDR3 here is CASSIDRGEYGYTF. In DNA form, the CDR3 reads TGTGCCAGTAGTATTGATCGAGGCGAATATGGCTACACCTTC. Drawing the rest from reference TRBV19 and TRBJ1-2, the complete variable domain is DGGITQSPKYLFRKEGQNVTLSCEQNLNHDAMYWYRQDPGQGLRLIYYSQIVNDFQKGDIAEGYSVSREKKESFPLTVTSAQKNPTAFYLCASSIDRGEYGYTFGSGTRLTVV.

The chain recombines TRBV12-5 with TRBJ2-5; 10 bases fit TRBD2. CDR3 length: 16 amino acids. J gave up 6 bases and V 1 base, and 8 bases lay outside the gene matches. Germline V gene lookup returns CDR1 LGHNT and CDR2 FRNRAP. In DNA form, the CDR3 reads TGTGCTAGTGGTTTGGGAGGGGGACTAGCGAAAAAGACCCAGTACTTC. This translates into CASGLGGGLAKKTQYF.